These T cell receptor beta chains were read from a single sample in a study of blood T cell repertoires in COVID-19. Method: immunoSEQ multiplex PCR; TCRdb's copy keeps in-frame clones and lacks some. Of some 52,000 clones listed, roughly 80% are singletons. The specimen sequenced was peripheral blood. The receptors here all came from a man aged 45-65 years with acute or convalescent COVID-19. Both conserved end residues are part of each CDR3. Fields, in order: J gene, CDR3 length, V gene, D gene, CDR3 DNA, CDR3 protein. D genes are given only for firm matches.

TRBJ2-7,16,TRBV2,TRBD2,TGTGCCAGCAGGGGGTCACTAGCGGGGGATCCCTACGAGCAGTACTTC,CASRGSLAGDPYEQYF
TRBJ2-3,14,TRBV2,TRBD2,TGTGCCAGCAGGACCGGGACTAACACAGATACGCAGTATTTT,CASRTGTNTDTQYF
TRBJ2-2,13,TRBV2,TRBD1,TGTGCCAGCCATTCACAGGGGCACGGGGAGCTGTTTTTT,CASHSQGHGELFF
TRBJ2-7,12,TRBV19,TRBD1,TGTGCCAGTAGTATCGGGACAGGAGAGCAGTACTTC,CASSIGTGEQYF
TRBJ2-7,14,TRBV18,.,TGTGCCAGCTCACCAGGAGGGACGGTCCACGAGCAGTACTTC,CASSPGGTVHEQYF
TRBJ1-1,15,TRBV7-9,.,TGTGCCAGCAGCGGACGGACAGCCGGGGACACTGAAGCTTTCTTT,CASSGRTAGDTEAFF
TRBJ2-7,15,TRBV9,.,TGTGCCAGCAGCGTAGATCCAGGTTCTACCTACGAGCAGTACTTC,CASSVDPGSTYEQYF
TRBJ1-2,15,TRBV9,.,TGTGCCAGCAGCGTATTAGGGACAACAAAAGGCGGCTACACCTTC,CASSVLGTTKGGYTF
TRBJ1-5,17,TRBV10-3,TRBD1,TGTGCCATCAGTTCCTTTTTTGAGACAGGGGGCGGTCAGCCCCAGCATTTT,CAISSFFETGGGQPQHF
TRBJ1-1,12,TRBV13,.,TGTGCCAGCAGCGCCGGGACATGGGGCGCTTTCTTT,CASSAGTWGAFF
TRBJ1-2,11,TRBV28,.,TGTGCCAGCAGTTCCTCGACAGGCTACACCTTC,CASSSSTGYTF
TRBJ2-7,14,TRBV5-1,TRBD1,TGCGCCAGCAGCCGGACAGGGGGCCCGTACGAGCAGTACTTC,CASSRTGGPYEQYF
TRBJ1-1,12,TRBV28,.,TGTGCCAGCAGTTTAGGTTGGGAGAAAGCTTTCTTT,CASSLGWEKAFF
TRBJ2-2,14,TRBV6-4,TRBD2,TGTGCCAGCAGTGAAGCTAGCGGGAGCGGGGAGCTGTTTTTT,CASSEASGSGELFF
TRBJ2-7,16,TRBV14,TRBD1,TGTGCCAGCAGCCCGTTCCTGACAGGGGATAGGAACGAGCAGTACTTC,CASSPFLTGDRNEQYF
TRBJ2-5,15,TRBV6-5,.,TGTGCCAGCAGTTACTCGGCTAGCCTCTGGGAGACCCAGTACTTC,CASSYSASLWETQYF
TRBJ1-3,16,TRBV5-6,.,TGTGCCAGCAGCTTGAACGATTACATAACTGGAAACACCATATATTTT,CASSLNDYITGNTIYF
TRBJ2-3,10,TRBV20-1,.,TGCAGTGCTAGAGTTATAACGCAGTATTTT,CSARVITQYF